This T cell receptor (beta chain) stems from a study of cytomegalovirus exposure and HLA in healthy donors. Study at large: A prior study identified 117 million unique TCR beta sequences from roughly 180 million T cells.

The study ran its PCR with 60 Vbeta and 13 Jbeta primers. Only in-frame clones appear in the TCRdb table, and some are missing; sequencing was by immunoSEQ multiplex PCR. The data contain roughly 180,000 clones, approximately 80% of them seen just once; the ten biggest clones take up 1.3%. V lost 1 base and J 8 bases, leaving 26 bases between the germline ends. The CDR3 has 17 amino acids. Per germline, CDR1 SQVTM and CDR2 ANQGSEA. This chain joins TRBV29-1 and TRBJ1-2; a weak D match, TRBD1 (5 bases). The receptor was isolated from a man aged 25 to 40 in good health and CMV-seronegative. Sequenced: PBMCs. The CDR3 nucleotides are TGCAGCGTTGAAGGTCGGGTGGGGAGGGGAAACCCTTGGGGCTACACCTTC. It specifies CSVEGRVGRGNPWGYTF. Drawing the rest from reference TRBV29-1 and TRBJ1-2, the complete variable domain is SAVISQKPSRDICQRGTSLTIQCQVDSQVTMMFWYRQQPGQSLTLIATANQGSEATYESGFVIDKFPISRPNLTFSTLTVSNMSPEDSSIYLCSVEGRVGRGNPWGYTFGSGTRLTVV.